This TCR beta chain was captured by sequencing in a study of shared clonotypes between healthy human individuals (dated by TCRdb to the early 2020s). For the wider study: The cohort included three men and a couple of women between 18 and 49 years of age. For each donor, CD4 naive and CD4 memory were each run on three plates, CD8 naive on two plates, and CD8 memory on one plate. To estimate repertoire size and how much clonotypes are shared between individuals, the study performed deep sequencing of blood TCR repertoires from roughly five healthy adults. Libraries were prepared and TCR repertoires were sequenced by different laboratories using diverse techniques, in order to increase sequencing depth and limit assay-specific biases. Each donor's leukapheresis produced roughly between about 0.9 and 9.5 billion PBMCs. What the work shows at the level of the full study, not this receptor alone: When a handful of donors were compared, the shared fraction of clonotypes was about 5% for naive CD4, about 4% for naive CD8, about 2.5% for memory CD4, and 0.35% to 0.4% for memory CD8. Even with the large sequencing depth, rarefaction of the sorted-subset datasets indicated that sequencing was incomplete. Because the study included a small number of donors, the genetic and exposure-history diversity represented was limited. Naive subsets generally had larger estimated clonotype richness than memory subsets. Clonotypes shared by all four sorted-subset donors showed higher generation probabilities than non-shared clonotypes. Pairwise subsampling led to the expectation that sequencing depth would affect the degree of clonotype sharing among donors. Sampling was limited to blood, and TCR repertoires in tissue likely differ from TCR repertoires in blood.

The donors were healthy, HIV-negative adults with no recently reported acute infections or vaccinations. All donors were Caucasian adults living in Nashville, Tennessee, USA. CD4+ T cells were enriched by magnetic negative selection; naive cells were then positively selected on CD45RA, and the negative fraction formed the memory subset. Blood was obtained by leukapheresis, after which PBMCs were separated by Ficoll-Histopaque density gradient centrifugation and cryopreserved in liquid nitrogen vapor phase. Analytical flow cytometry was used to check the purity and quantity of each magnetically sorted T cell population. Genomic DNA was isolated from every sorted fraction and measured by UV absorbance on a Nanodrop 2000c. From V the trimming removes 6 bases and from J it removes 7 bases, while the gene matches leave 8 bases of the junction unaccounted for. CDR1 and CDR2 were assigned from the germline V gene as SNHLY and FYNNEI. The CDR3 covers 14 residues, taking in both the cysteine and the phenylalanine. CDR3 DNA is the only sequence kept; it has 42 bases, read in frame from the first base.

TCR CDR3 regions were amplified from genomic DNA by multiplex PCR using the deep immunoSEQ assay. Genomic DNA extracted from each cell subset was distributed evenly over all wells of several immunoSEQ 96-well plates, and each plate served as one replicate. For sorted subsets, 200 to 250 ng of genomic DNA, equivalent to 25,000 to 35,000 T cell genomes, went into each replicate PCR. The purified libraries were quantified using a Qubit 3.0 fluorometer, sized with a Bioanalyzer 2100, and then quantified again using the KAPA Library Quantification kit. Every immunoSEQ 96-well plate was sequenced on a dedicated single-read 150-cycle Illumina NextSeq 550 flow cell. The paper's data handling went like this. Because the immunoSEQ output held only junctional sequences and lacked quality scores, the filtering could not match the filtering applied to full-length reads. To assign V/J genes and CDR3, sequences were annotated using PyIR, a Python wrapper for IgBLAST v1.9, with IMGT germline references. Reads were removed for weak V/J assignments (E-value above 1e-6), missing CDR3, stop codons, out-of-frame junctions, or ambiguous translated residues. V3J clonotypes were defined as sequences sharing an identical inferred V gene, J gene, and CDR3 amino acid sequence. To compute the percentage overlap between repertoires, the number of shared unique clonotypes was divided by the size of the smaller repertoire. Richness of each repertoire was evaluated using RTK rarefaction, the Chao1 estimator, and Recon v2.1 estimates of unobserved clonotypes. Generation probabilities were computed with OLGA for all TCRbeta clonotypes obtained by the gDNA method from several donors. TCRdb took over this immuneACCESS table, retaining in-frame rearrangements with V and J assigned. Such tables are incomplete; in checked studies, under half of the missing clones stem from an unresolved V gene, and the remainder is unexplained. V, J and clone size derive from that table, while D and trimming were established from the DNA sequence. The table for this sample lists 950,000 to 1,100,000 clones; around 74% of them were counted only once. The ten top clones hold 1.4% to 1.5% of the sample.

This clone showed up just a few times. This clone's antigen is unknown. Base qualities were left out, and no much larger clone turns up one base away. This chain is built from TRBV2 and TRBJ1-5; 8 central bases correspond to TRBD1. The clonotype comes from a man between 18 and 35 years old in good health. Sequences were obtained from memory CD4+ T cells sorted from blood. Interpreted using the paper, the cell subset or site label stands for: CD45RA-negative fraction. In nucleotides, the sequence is TGTGCCAGCAGAATGGACAGGGTGGGGCAGCCCCAGCATTTT. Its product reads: CASRMDRVGQPQHF.